A single sample is the source of the 25 T cell receptor beta chains below, sequenced in a study of cytomegalovirus exposure and HLA in healthy donors (dated by TCRdb to about 2017). Library preparation was by the immunoSEQ multiplex PCR assay. A mixture of 60 forward primers for TCR Vbeta segments and 13 reverse primers for TCR Jbeta segments was used in the multiplex PCR. TCRdb retrieved this table from immuneACCESS and kept in-frame rearrangements only. Not all clones are present; in checked studies, unresolved V genes account for under half, and no reason is known for the remainder. The table of this sample itemizes about 25,000 clones. The top ten clones comprise 15% to 20% of the sample. Input material: PBMCs. These receptors were obtained from a male donor in good health and CMV-seropositive.

Its frequency marks this clone as medium-sized. The chain is built from TRBV11-1 and TRBJ2-1; 11 nucleotides agree with TRBD2. Germline assignment: CDR1 SGHAT and CDR2 FQDESV (reference sequence). CDR3 length: 16 amino acids. J gave up 5 bases and V 1 base, and 4 bases lay outside the gene matches. The CDR3 sequence: CASSLGTSGPDNEQFF. In nucleotides, the CDR3 is TGTGCCAGCAGCTTAGGGACTAGCGGGCCCGACAATGAGCAGTTCTTC.

The chain combines TRBV4-1 with TRBJ1-4; 8 nucleotides agree with TRBD1. CDR1 MGHRA and CDR2 YSYEKL come from the germline V gene. This CDR3 is built from 15 residues. The V gene end was trimmed by 5 bases and the J gene end by 3 bases; junction bases not matched to a gene: 5. The CDR3 DNA sequence: TGCGCCAGCAGCTTTCGGACAGGGTCTAATGAAAAACTGTTTTTT. This encodes CASSFRTGSNEKLFF.

The gene calls are TRBV27 and TRBJ2-5, with 11 bases that match TRBD2. The CDR3 sequence is 17 residues long. The junction had 13 bases not matched to a gene; V was cut back by 5 bases and J by 5 bases. CDR1 is MNHEY, CDR2 SMNVEV, per germline (reference sequence). The CDR3, as DNA: TGTGCCAGCAGTCCCGCCCCCCTAGCGGGAGGAGGGGAGACCCAGTACTTC. Encoded protein: CASSPAPLAGGGETQYF.

V usage is TRBV27 and J usage is TRBJ2-7, with 7 bases matching TRBD2. The V gene's germline CDR1 is MNHEY and CDR2 SMNVEV (reference sequence). The CDR3 runs 12 residues. The V gene end was trimmed by 5 bases and the J gene end by 2 bases; junction bases not matched to a gene: 0. CDR3 region: CASSAGAYEQYF. The CDR3 DNA reads TGTGCCAGCAGTGCGGGGGCCTACGAGCAGTACTTC.

The chain couples TRBV9 to TRBJ2-4, with TRBD1 identical over 8 bases. The germline CDR1 and CDR2 sequences are SGDLS and YYNGEE. Unmatched junction bases numbered 8, after V lost 2 bases and J lost 7 bases. CDR3 size: 15 residues. The CDR3 loop reads CASSVRGQGANIQYF. In nucleotides, the CDR3 is TGTGCCAGCAGCGTCCGTGGACAGGGAGCGAACATTCAGTACTTC.

The rearrangement joins TRBV18 to TRBJ2-3, with TRBD2 identical over 7 bases. CDR1 and CDR2 from the germline V gene are KGHSH and LQKENI. The length of the CDR3 is 15 residues. V was pared by 7 bases and J by 0 bases, with 7 bases of the junction left unmatched. The CDR3 DNA sequence: TGTGCCAGCTGTTCACTAGCGCGTAGCACAGATACGCAGTATTTT. This gives the protein CASCSLARSTDTQYF. The full variable domain, its missing parts supplied by reference TRBV18 and TRBJ2-3, is NAGVMQNPRHLVRRRGQEARLRCSPMKGHSHVYWYRQLPEEGLKFMVYLQKENIIDESGMPKERFSAEFPKEGPSILRIQQVVRGDSAAYFCASCSLARSTDTQYFGPGTRLTVL.

The gene calls are TRBV5-1 and TRBJ2-7; 10 bases fit TRBD2. The CDR3 length is 15 residues. The junction had 7 bases not matched to a gene; V was cut back by 5 bases and J by 2 bases. CDR1 and CDR2 from the germline V gene are SGHRS and YFSETQ. DNA for the CDR3: TGCGCCAGCAGTGCTAGCGGGGGCCTCGCCTACGAGCAGTACTTC. It encodes CASSASGGLAYEQYF.

This chain uses TRBV4-1 with TRBJ1-5; 7 nucleotides match TRBD1. V lost 0 bases to trimming and J lost 7 bases; unmatched junction nucleotides: 3. CDR3 length: 14 amino acids. CDR1 is MGHRA and CDR2 is YSYEKL in the germline V gene. CDR3 residues: CASSQETGEQPQHF. DNA for the CDR3: TGCGCCAGCAGCCAAGAAACAGGGGAACAGCCCCAGCATTTT.

Comments on this clone: One end of the junction does not line up with germline, which may come from a read error. J is TRBJ1-1 and V is TRBV6-5; 12 nucleotides line up with TRBD1. CDR3 length: 13 amino acids. Germline CDR1 is MNHEY and CDR2 is SVGAGI. The CDR3 region has the DNA TGTGCCAGCAGTTACCCCGGGACAGGGGGCCTAATCTTT. Encoded protein: CASSYPGTGGLIF.

V gene TRBV5-4 combines with J gene TRBJ2-7, with 9 nucleotides matching TRBD1. This CDR3 has 15 residues. The junction had 12 bases not matched to a gene; V was cut back by 5 bases and J by 6 bases. From germline, CDR1 is SGHNT and CDR2 YYREEE (reference sequence). CDR3 coding DNA: TGTGCCAGCAGGATGGGGGGACAGGGCGTTGGCGAGCAGTACTTC. It yields the protein CASRMGGQGVGEQYF.

The chain is built from TRBV7-9 and TRBJ2-6, with 7 nucleotides matching TRBD1. J gave up 8 bases and V 5 bases, and 6 bases lay outside the gene matches. CDR1 is SEHNR and CDR2 is FQNEAQ in the germline V gene (reference sequence). This CDR3 is 14 amino acids long. The CDR3 sequence: CASSPDRVTNVLTF. The CDR3 DNA is TGTGCCAGCAGCCCCGACAGGGTCACCAACGTCCTGACTTTC.

The V gene is TRBV7-3, the J gene TRBJ2-7; no reliable D call. The germline V and J ends were trimmed by 1 base and 2 bases, with 9 bases remaining between them. There are 14 residues in the CDR3. Germline CDR1 reads SGHTA; CDR2 reads FQGTGA. CDR3 sequence: CASSLSLGAYEQYF. DNA of the CDR3: TGTGCCAGCAGCTTAAGTTTGGGCGCCTACGAGCAGTACTTC.

The V call is TRBV4-2, the J call TRBJ2-1, with 10 bases identical to TRBD2. Trimming at V came to 0 bases and at J to 13 bases, leaving 6 bases not matched to a gene. The CDR3 is 14 amino acids. Germline CDR1 reads LGHNA; CDR2 reads YNFKEQ. CDR3: CASSQDKASGGQFF. The CDR3 coding sequence is TGTGCCAGCAGCCAAGATAAGGCTAGCGGGGGACAGTTCTTC.

V usage is TRBV27 and J usage is TRBJ1-1, with 7 bases lining up with TRBD1. From germline, CDR1 is MNHEY and CDR2 SMNVEV (reference sequence). The J segment lost 1 base and the V segment lost 5 bases, leaving 7 bases of the junction unmatched. The CDR3 has 15 residues. CDR3 sequence: CASSLRTGANTEAFF. The CDR3 DNA reads TGTGCCAGCAGTCTGAGGACAGGAGCGAACACTGAAGCTTTCTTT.

This sequence joins TRBV6-5 and TRBJ1-5; weak D call: TRBD1 (6 bases). V was pared by 6 bases and J by 7 bases, with 16 bases between. This CDR3 contains 14 residues. Germline-derived CDR1 and CDR2 are MNHEY and SVGAGI. The CDR3 loop is CASSPTGGYQPQHF. The CDR3 region has the DNA TGTGCCAGCAGCCCGACAGGCGGGTACCAGCCCCAGCATTTT.

The chain recombines TRBV6-4 with TRBJ1-5; D is unclear. Germline lookup yields CDR1 MRHNA and CDR2 SNTAGT. V dropped 0 bases and J dropped 3 bases, with 3 bases sitting between them. The CDR3 sequence is 13 residues long. The CDR3 here is CASSDSANQPQHF. CDR3 nucleotide sequence: TGTGCCAGCAGTGACTCGGCCAATCAGCCCCAGCATTTT.

This chain connects TRBV7-2 to TRBJ2-7, with 13 nucleotides matching TRBD2. CDR1 is SGHTA and CDR2 is FQGNSA in the germline V gene. V lost 4 bases, J lost 4 bases, and 7 bases stayed unmatched. This CDR3 comprises 16 residues. The CDR3 loop reads CASSSGGGLAGYEQYF. CDR3 nucleotide sequence: TGTGCCAGCAGCTCCGGAGGGGGACTAGCGGGATACGAGCAGTACTTC.

The chain employs TRBV6-1 and TRBJ2-7; D gene unclear. This CDR3 has 15 residues. V was trimmed by 2 bases and J by 4 bases, leaving 15 bases between them. Germline lookup yields CDR1 MNHNS and CDR2 SASEGT. The chain's CDR3 is CASSESATESYEQYF. The CDR3 DNA sequence: TGTGCCAGCAGTGAAAGTGCCACAGAATCGTACGAGCAGTACTTC.

This chain connects TRBV4-1 to TRBJ2-7; 9 nucleotides match TRBD1. CDR3 length: 15 residues. Looked up from germline, CDR1 is MGHRA and CDR2 is YSYEKL. After removal of 3 bases from V and 4 bases from J, the junction contained 7 bases not matched to a gene. CDR3 sequence: CASSHPGTGNYEQYF. The CDR3 nucleotides are TGCGCCAGCAGCCACCCGGGGACAGGGAATTACGAGCAGTACTTC.

The V and J genes are TRBV5-1 and TRBJ2-5, with D maybe TRBD1 (6 bases). TRBJ2-7 explains the end of the DNA better; the J call may be wrong. The CDR3 is 14 residues long. The germline gives CDR1 SGHRS, CDR2 YFSETQ. The CDR3 DNA is TGCGCCAGCAGCTTGGCCACAGGGAGCTACGAGCAGTACTTC. Amino acid sequence: CASSLATGSYEQYF.

The rearrangement joins TRBV29-1 to TRBJ1-5; D is perhaps TRBD1 (6 bases). The germline gives CDR1 SQVTM, CDR2 ANQGSEA. The CDR3 length is 13 residues. V lost 6 bases, J lost 2 bases, and 11 bases lay in between. CDR3 nucleotide sequence: TGCAGCGTGTCAGGGGCTGGCAATCAGCCCCAGCATTTT. Its protein is CSVSGAGNQPQHF. The full variable domain, with the rest looked up from reference TRBV29-1 and TRBJ1-5, is SAVISQKPSRDICQRGTSLTIQCQVDSQVTMMFWYRQQPGQSLTLIATANQGSEATYESGFVIDKFPISRPNLTFSTLTVSNMSPEDSSIYLCSVSGAGNQPQHFGDGTRLSIL.

The chain uses TRBV28 and TRBJ1-6, with 7 bases matching TRBD1. The CDR3 runs to 16 residues. J gave up 7 bases and V 5 bases, and 11 bases lay outside the gene matches. Per the germline V gene, CDR1 is MDHEN and CDR2 is SYDVKM. The DNA of the CDR3 is TGTGCCAGCAGTACAGGAGGCAGGGGGGTCAATTCACCCCTCCACTTT. This sequence encodes CASSTGGRGVNSPLHF.

This chain joins TRBV6-6 and TRBJ2-4, with 12 bases aligning to TRBD2. V was clipped by 6 bases and J by 5 bases; unmatched bases: 8. The CDR3 contains 16 residues. Germline CDR1 and CDR2: MNHNY and SVGAGI (reference sequence). This CDR3 is CASSQTSGGPENIQYF. The CDR3 nucleotides are TGTGCCAGCAGCCAAACTAGCGGGGGGCCGGAAAACATTCAGTACTTC.

The chain combines TRBV19 with TRBJ1-2, with 8 bases lining up with TRBD1. Germline lookup yields CDR1 LNHDA and CDR2 SQIVND (reference sequence). Unmatched junction bases numbered 6, after V lost 2 bases and J lost 4 bases. The CDR3 runs to 15 residues. CDR3 loop: CASSISQGAVYGYTF. Here the CDR3 DNA reads TGTGCCAGTAGTATAAGTCAGGGGGCCGTCTATGGCTACACCTTC.

The gene calls are TRBV2 and TRBJ2-1; 10 nucleotides line up with TRBD2. With V trimmed by 5 bases and J by 5 bases, 9 bases remained unmatched. Germline V gene sequence: CDR1 SNHLY, CDR2 FYNNEI. The CDR3 has 16 residues. The CDR3 here is CASSLQGLANDNEQFF. CDR3 DNA sequence: TGTGCCAGCAGTTTACAGGGACTAGCGAACGACAATGAGCAGTTCTTC.